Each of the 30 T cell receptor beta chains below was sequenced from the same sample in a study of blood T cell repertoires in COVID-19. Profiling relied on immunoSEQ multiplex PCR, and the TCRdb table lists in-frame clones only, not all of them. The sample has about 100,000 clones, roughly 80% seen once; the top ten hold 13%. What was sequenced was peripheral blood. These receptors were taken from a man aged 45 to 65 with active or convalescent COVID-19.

In DNA, the CDR3 is TGCGCCAGCAGCTGGGGACAGCTGGCGGGGGAGACCCAGTACTTC. This codes for CASSWGQLAGETQYF. V is TRBV5-1 and J is TRBJ2-5, with a tentative D call TRBD1 (7 bases). V was pared by 3 bases and J by 5 bases, with 17 bases between. CDR3 length: 15 residues. Germline lookup yields CDR1 SGHRS and CDR2 YFSETQ.

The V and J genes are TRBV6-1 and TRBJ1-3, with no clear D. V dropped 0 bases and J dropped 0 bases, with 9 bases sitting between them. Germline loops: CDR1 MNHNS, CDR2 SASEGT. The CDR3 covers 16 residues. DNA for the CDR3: TGTGCCAGCAGTGAAGCGAACGGGGACTCTGGAAACACCATATATTTT. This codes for CASSEANGDSGNTIYF.

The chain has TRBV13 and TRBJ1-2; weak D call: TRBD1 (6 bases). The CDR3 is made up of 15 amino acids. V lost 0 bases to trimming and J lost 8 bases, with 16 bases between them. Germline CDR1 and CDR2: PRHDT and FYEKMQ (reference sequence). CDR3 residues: CASSLGQGGIRGYTF. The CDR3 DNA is TGTGCCAGCAGCTTAGGACAGGGTGGGATTCGGGGCTACACCTTC.

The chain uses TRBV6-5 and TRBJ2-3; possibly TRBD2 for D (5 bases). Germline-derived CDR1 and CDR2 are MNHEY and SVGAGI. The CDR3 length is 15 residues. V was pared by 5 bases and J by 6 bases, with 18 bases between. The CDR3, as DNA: TGTGCCAGCAGTCCTGACTACGCCTCTCCGGATACGCAGTATTTT. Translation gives CASSPDYASPDTQYF.

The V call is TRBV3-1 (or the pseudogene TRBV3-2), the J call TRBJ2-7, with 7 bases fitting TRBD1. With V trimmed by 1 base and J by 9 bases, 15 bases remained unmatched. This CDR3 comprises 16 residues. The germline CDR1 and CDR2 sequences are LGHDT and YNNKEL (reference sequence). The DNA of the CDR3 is TGTGCCAGCAGCCAAGTGGGACGGGACAGTACGTTCGGGCAGTACTTC. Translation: CASSQVGRDSTFGQYF.

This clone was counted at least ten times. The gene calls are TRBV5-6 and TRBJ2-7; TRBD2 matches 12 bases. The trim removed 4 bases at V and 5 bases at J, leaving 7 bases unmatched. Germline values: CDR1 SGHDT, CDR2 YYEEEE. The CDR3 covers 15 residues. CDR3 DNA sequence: TGTGCCAGCAGCAGTAGACTAGCGGGAGTCGACGAGCAGTACTTC. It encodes CASSSRLAGVDEQYF. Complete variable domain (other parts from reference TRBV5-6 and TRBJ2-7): DAGVTQSPTHLIKTRGQQVTLRCSPKSGHDTVSWYQQALGQGPQFIFQYYEEEERQRGNFPDRFSGHQFPNYSSELNVNALLLGDSALYLCASSSRLAGVDEQYFGPGTRLTVT.

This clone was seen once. The CDR3 DNA sequence: TGTGCCACCAGTGACTATACAGGTTCCTATGGCTACACCTTC. Translating it yields CATSDYTGSYGYTF. The chain carries TRBV24-1 and TRBJ1-2, with a weak D call TRBD1 (5 bases). Germline values: CDR1 KGHDR, CDR2 SFDVKD. The CDR3 contains 14 residues. The V and J ends lost 4 bases and 4 bases respectively, with 12 bases between them.

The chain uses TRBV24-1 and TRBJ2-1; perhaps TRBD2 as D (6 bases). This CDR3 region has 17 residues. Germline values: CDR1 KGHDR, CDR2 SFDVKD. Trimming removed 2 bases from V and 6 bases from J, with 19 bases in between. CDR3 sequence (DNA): TGTGCCACCAGTGATTCTTGGAGGGGAAGGGGCCGCAATGAGCAGTTCTTC. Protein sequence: CATSDSWRGRGRNEQFF.

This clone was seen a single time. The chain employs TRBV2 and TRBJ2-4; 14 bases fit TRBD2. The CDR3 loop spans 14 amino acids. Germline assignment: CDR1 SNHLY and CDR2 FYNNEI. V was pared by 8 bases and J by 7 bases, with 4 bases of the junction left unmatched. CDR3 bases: TGTGCCAGCGGGACTAGCGGGGGAATGAACATTCAGTACTTC. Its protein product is CASGTSGGMNIQYF.

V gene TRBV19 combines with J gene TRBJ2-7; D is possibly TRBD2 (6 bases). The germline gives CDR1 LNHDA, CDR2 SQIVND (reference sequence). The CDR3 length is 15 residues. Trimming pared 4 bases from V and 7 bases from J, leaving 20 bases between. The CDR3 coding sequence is TGTGCCAGTAGTACGTATAGCGGCCCCCCCGGGGAGCAGTACTTC. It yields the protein CASSTYSGPPGEQYF. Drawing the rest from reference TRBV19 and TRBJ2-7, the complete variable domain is DGGITQSPKYLFRKEGQNVTLSCEQNLNHDAMYWYRQDPGQGLRLIYYSQIVNDFQKGDIAEGYSVSREKKESFPLTVTSAQKNPTAFYLCASSTYSGPPGEQYFGPGTRLTVT.

As DNA, the CDR3 is TGTGCCAGCAGAAGGGACAGGGACTATGGCTACACCTTC. Its translation: CASRRDRDYGYTF. The chain uses TRBV11-2 and TRBJ1-2; TRBD1 matches 9 bases. The CDR3 consists of 13 residues. Per the germline V gene, CDR1 is SGHAT and CDR2 is FQNNGV. V lost 6 bases to trimming and J lost 3 bases; unmatched junction nucleotides: 2.

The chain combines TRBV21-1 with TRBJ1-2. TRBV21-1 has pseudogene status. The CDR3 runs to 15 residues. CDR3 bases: TGTGCCAGCAGTGAGGTACCCATAAAGGCCTATGGCTACACCTTC. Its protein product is CASSEVPIKAYGYTF.

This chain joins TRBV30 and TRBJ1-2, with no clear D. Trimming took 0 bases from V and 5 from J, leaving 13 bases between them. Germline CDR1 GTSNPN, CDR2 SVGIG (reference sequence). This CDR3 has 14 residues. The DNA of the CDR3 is TGTGCCTGGAGTGTATCCCGCGGTCTATATGGCTACACCTTC. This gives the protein CAWSVSRGLYGYTF.

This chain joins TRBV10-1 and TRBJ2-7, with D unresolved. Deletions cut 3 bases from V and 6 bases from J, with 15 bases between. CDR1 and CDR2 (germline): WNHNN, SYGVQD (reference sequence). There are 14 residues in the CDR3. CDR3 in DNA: TGCGCCAGCAGTGAAGGAGACCCGAGCTTCGAGCAGTACTTC. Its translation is CASSEGDPSFEQYF.

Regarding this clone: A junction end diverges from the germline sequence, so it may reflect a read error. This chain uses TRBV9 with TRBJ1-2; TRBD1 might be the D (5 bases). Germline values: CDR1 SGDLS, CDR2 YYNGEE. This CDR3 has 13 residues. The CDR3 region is CASSVDSGRTLAF. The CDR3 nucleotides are TGTGCCAGCAGCGTAGATTCAGGGCGGACCCTAGCCTTC.

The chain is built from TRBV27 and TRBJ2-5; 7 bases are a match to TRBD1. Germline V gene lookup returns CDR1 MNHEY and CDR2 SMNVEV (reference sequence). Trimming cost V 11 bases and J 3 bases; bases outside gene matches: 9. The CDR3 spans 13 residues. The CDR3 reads CAPRDSLKETQYF. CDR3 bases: TGTGCCCCACGGGACAGTCTAAAAGAGACCCAGTACTTC.

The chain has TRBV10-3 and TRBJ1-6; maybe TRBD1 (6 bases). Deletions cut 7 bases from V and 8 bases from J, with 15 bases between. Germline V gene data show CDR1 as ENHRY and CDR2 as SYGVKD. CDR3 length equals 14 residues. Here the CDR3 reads CAIKGQGLHSPLHF. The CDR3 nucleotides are TGTGCCATCAAGGGACAAGGGTTACATTCACCCCTCCACTTT.

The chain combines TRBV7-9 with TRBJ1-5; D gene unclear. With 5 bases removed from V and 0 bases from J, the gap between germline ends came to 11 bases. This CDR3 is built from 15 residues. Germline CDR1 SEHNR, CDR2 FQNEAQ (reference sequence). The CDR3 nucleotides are TGTGCCAGCAGCCCCGGTGGACTTAGCAATCAGCCCCAGCATTTT. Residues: CASSPGGLSNQPQHF.

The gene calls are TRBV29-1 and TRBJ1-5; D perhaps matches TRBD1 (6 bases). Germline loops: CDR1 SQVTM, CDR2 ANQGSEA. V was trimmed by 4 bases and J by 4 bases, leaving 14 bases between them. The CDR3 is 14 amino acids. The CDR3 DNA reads TGCAGCGTTGTCCTCGGGACACCAAATCAGCCCCAGCATTTT. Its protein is CSVVLGTPNQPQHF.

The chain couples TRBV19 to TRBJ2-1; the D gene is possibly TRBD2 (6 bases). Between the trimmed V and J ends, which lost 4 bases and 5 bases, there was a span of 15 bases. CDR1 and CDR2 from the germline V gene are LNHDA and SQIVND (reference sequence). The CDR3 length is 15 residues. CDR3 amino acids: CASSNDPSEDNEQFF. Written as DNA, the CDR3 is TGTGCCAGTAGTAATGATCCTAGCGAGGACAATGAGCAGTTCTTC.

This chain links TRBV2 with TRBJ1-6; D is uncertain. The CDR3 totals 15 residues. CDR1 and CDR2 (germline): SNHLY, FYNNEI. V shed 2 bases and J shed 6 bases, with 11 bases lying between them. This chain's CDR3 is CASSESGEPNSPLHF. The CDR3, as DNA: TGTGCCAGCAGTGAATCCGGGGAGCCTAATTCACCCCTCCACTTT.

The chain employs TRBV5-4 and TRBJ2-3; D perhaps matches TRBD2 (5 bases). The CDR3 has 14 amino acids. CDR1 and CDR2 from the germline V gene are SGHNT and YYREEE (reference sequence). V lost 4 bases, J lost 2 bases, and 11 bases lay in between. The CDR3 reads CASSLAQATDTQYF. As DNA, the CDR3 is TGTGCCAGCAGCCTAGCCCAAGCCACAGATACGCAGTATTTT.

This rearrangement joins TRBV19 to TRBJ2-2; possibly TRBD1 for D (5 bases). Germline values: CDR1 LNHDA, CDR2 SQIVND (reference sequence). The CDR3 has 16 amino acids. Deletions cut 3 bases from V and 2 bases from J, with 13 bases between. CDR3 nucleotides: TGTGCCAGTAGTATCCCTGACAGTCCTAACACCGGGGAGCTGTTTTTT. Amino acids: CASSIPDSPNTGELFF.

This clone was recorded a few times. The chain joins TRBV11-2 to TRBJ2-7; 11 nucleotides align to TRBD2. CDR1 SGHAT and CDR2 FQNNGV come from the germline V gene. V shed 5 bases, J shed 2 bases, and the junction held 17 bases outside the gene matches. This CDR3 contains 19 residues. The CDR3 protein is CASSRGWENLSGRAYEQYF. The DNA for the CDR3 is TGTGCCAGCAGCCGAGGCTGGGAGAACCTTAGCGGGAGGGCCTACGAGCAGTACTTC.

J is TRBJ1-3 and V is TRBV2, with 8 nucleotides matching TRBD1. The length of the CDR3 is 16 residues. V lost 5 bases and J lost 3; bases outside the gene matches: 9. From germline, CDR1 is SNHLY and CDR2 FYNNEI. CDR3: CASSSGTGGVGNTIYF. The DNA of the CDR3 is TGTGCCAGCAGTTCCGGGACAGGAGGAGTTGGAAACACCATATATTTT. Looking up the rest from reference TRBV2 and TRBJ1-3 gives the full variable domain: EPEVTQTPSHQVTQMGQEVILRCVPISNHLYFYWYRQILGQKVEFLVSFYNNEISEKSEIFDDQFSVERPDGSNFTLKIRSTKLEDSAMYFCASSSGTGGVGNTIYFGEGSWLTVV.

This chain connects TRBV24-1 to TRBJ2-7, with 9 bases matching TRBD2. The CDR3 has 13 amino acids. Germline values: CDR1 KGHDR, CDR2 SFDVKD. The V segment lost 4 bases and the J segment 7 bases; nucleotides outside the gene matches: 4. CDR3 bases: TGTGCCACCAGTGACGCGACTAGCGGAGAGCAGTACTTC. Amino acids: CATSDATSGEQYF.

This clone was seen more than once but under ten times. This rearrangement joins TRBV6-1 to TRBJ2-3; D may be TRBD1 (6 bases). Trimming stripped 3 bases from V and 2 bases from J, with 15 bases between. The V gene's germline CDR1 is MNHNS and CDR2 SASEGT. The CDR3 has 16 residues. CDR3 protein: CASSDQGTPLTDTQYF. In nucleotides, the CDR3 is TGTGCCAGCAGTGATCAAGGGACACCGCTCACAGATACGCAGTATTTT.

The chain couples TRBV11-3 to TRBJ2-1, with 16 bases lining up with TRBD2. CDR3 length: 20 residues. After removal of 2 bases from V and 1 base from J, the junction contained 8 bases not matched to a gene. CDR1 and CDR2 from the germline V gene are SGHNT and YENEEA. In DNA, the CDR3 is TGTGCCAGCAGCTTAATTCCGGGACTAGCGGGAGGGGTATCCTACAATGAGCAGTTCTTC. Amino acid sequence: CASSLIPGLAGGVSYNEQFF.

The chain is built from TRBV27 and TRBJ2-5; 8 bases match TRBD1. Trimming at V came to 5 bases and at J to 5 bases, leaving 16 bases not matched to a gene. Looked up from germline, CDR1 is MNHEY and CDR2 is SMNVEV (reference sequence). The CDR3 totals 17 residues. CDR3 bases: TGTGCCAGCAGTACAAAGTGGACAGGGAAGTATGGGGAGACCCAGTACTTC. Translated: CASSTKWTGKYGETQYF.

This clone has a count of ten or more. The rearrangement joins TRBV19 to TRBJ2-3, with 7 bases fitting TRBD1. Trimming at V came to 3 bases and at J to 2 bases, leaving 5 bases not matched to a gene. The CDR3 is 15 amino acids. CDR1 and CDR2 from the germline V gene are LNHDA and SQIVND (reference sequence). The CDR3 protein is CASSMLGTDTDTQYF. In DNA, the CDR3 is TGTGCCAGTAGTATGCTCGGGACAGACACAGATACGCAGTATTTT.